This TCR beta chain comes out of a study of glioma-infiltrating T cells after dendritic cell vaccination. Study-wide context: Patients received three intradermal dendritic cell vaccine injections at biweekly intervals.

The germline V gene encodes CDR1 SGHAT and CDR2 FQNNGV. The length of the CDR3 is 15 residues. Trimming removed 5 bases from V and 2 bases from J, with 15 bases in between. The PCR used 60 V beta and 13 J beta primers. The repertoire was sequenced with immunoSEQ multiplex PCR; TCRdb's copy has only in-frame clones and lacks some. Counted here are 99,000 or so clones, more than 70% occurring once; the ten biggest clones make up about 5.5%. The time point was: after dendritic cell vaccination, including at tumor progression/relapse. None of the glioblastoma patients had an isocitrate dehydrogenase mutation.

Here the sequenced sample was blood, taken after dendritic cell vaccination. The chain employs TRBV11-2 and TRBJ1-1; TRBD1 is a possible D gene (5 bases). This receptor was identified in a human donor with glioblastoma. CDR3 sequence: CASSPRRGLNTEAFF. The DNA of the CDR3 is TGTGCCAGCAGCCCCCGCCGGGGGTTAAACACTGAAGCTTTCTTT.